The 29 T cell receptor beta chains presented below share a single source sample, sequenced in a study of T cells after yellow fever vaccination. One entry per CDR3 protein results from TCRdb running MiXCR on the 5' RACE reads. Of fewer than 450,000 distinct CDR3 sequences in the sample, 9.5% to 13% were seen once. This material consisted of PBMCs, taken on the day of the first yellow fever vaccination. Receptors were obtained from a man between 18 and 35 years old who received the YFV17D yellow fever vaccine.

This clonotype was seen only a few times. This chain links TRBV6-1 with TRBJ2-2, with 9 bases fitting TRBD1. The V and J ends lost 5 bases and 3 bases, in that order; junction bases with no gene match: 7. Germline V gene lookup returns CDR1 MNHNS and CDR2 SASEGT. There are 16 residues in the CDR3. The CDR3: CASSRTGGADTGELFF. The CDR3 DNA reads TGTGCCAGCAGTCGCACAGGGGGCGCGGACACCGGGGAGCTGTTTTTT.

This clonotype has more than one count but fewer than ten. This chain connects TRBV3-1 to TRBJ1-2; 9 bases agree with TRBD1. J lost 4 bases, V lost 4 bases, and 4 bases had no gene match. The CDR3 is 14 amino acids. Germline V gene lookup returns CDR1 LGHDT and CDR2 YNNKEL (reference sequence). CDR3 DNA sequence: TGTGCCAGCAGCCCCCGGGACAGGGCCTATGGCTACACCTTC. Protein product: CASSPRDRAYGYTF.

Many counts were recorded for this clonotype. This sequence joins TRBV5-5 and TRBJ2-5; weak D call: TRBD2 (6 bases). Germline CDR1 reads SGHKS; CDR2 reads YYEKEE (reference sequence). With 4 bases removed from V and 9 bases from J, the gap between germline ends came to 19 bases. The CDR3 runs to 14 residues. The CDR3 bases are TGTGCCAGCAGCCCAGAAGGGACTGCCGAGGCCCAGTACTTC. Amino acids: CASSPEGTAEAQYF.

The chain couples TRBV6-2 or TRBV6-3 to TRBJ2-4, with no clear D. Germline assignment: CDR1 MNHEY and CDR2 SVGEGT. V lost 5 bases and J 7 bases, leaving 15 bases between the germline ends. CDR3 length: 14 residues. Written as DNA, the CDR3 is TGTGCCAGCAGTCCCCCGGGCTTAAGGAACATTCAGTACTTC. The encoded protein is CASSPPGLRNIQYF.

The rearrangement joins TRBV18 to TRBJ1-1, with D possibly matching TRBD1 (6 bases). With 3 bases removed from V and 3 bases from J, the gap between germline ends came to 14 bases. Germline-derived CDR1 and CDR2 are KGHSH and LQKENI. The CDR3 is 15 amino acids. The CDR3 coding sequence is TGTGCCAGCTCACCTATGGAACAGGGATACACTGAAGCTTTCTTT. This encodes CASSPMEQGYTEAFF. Looking up the rest from reference TRBV18 and TRBJ1-1 gives the full variable domain: NAGVMQNPRHLVRRRGQEARLRCSPMKGHSHVYWYRQLPEEGLKFMVYLQKENIIDESGMPKERFSAEFPKEGPSILRIQQVVRGDSAAYFCASSPMEQGYTEAFFGQGTRLTVV.

This chain links TRBV5-1 with TRBJ1-1, with a tentative D call TRBD1 (6 bases). CDR1 and CDR2 (germline): SGHRS, YFSETQ. Trimming stripped 4 bases from V and 1 base from J, with 14 bases between. The length of the CDR3 is 15 residues. The CDR3 loop is CASSPEDSGNTEAFF. In nucleotides, the CDR3 is TGCGCCAGCAGCCCAGAGGACAGCGGGAACACTGAAGCTTTCTTT.

The chain links TRBV18 to TRBJ1-2; no firm D call. This CDR3 has 12 residues. V was pared by 3 bases and J by 8 bases, with 10 bases between. Germline V gene sequence: CDR1 KGHSH, CDR2 LQKENI. The chain's CDR3 is CASSPAANGYTF. In DNA, the CDR3 is TGTGCCAGCTCACCGGCAGCCAACGGCTACACCTTC.

In its sample, this clonotype was seen a few times. The chain combines TRBV4-1 with TRBJ1-5; D remains unclear. CDR1 MGHRA and CDR2 YSYEKL come from the germline V gene. Between the trimmed V and J ends, which lost 0 bases and 3 bases, there was a span of 9 bases. The CDR3 is 15 amino acids. Here the CDR3 DNA reads TGCGCCAGCAGCCAAGATGGCAGGTCCAATCAGCCCCAGCATTTT. It is translated as CASSQDGRSNQPQHF.

This clonotype was found many times. The chain has TRBV9 and TRBJ2-1; 10 bases are a match to TRBD2. Germline V gene data show CDR1 as SGDLS and CDR2 as YYNGEE. With 3 bases clipped from V and 6 bases from J, the junction kept 3 bases outside the gene matches. CDR3 length: 14 residues. The CDR3 DNA follows: TGTGCCAGCAGCGCGAGCGGGGGGGCCAATGAGCAGTTCTTC. Protein: CASSASGGANEQFF. Complete variable domain (other parts from reference TRBV9 and TRBJ2-1): DSGVTQTPKHLITATGQRVTLRCSPRSGDLSVYWYQQSLDQGLQFLIQYYNGEERAKGNILERFSAQQFPDLHSELNLSSLELGDSALYFCASSASGGANEQFFGPGTRLTVL.

The gene calls are TRBV5-6 and TRBJ2-5; D is possibly TRBD1 or TRBD2 (6 bases each). V was pared by 3 bases and J by 3 bases, with 12 bases between. Germline V gene sequence: CDR1 SGHDT, CDR2 YYEEEE. The CDR3 length is 14 residues. The CDR3 protein is CASSSRDTEETQYF. The DNA of the CDR3 is TGTGCCAGCAGCTCGCGGGACACCGAAGAGACCCAGTACTTC.

This clonotype was recorded many times. The genes are TRBV5-4 and TRBJ2-4, with 9 bases matching TRBD1. Germline assignment: CDR1 SGHNT and CDR2 YYREEE (reference sequence). The trim removed 4 bases at V and 6 bases at J, leaving 8 bases unmatched. The CDR3 has 15 amino acids. CDR3 bases: TGTGCCAGCAGCAAACGGGTGGGACAGGGAAACATTCAGTACTTC. This sequence encodes CASSKRVGQGNIQYF.

This clonotype was recorded a few times. The V gene is TRBV20-1, the J gene TRBJ2-3, with D unresolved. With 7 bases removed from V and 1 base from J, the gap between germline ends came to 9 bases. The CDR3 sequence is 12 residues long. The germline CDR1 and CDR2 sequences are DFQATT and SNEGSKA (reference sequence). This CDR3 reads CSERARTDTQYF. CDR3 DNA sequence: TGCAGTGAAAGGGCGCGCACAGATACGCAGTATTTT.

The rearrangement uses TRBV20-1 and TRBJ2-7; perhaps TRBD1 as D (6 bases). Trimming left V 3 bases short and J 5 bases short, with 14 bases between. Germline V gene lookup returns CDR1 DFQATT and CDR2 SNEGSKA (reference sequence). The CDR3 contains 13 residues. The CDR3 region has the DNA TGCAGTGCTAGTGTGGGGGCGAGTAACGAGCAGTACGTC. Its translation: CSASVGASNEQYV.

This clonotype was found a few times. The V and J genes are TRBV4-2 and TRBJ2-3; TRBD2 aligns across 14 bases. CDR1 is LGHNA and CDR2 is YNFKEQ in the germline V gene. The J segment lost 2 bases and the V segment lost 4 bases, leaving 8 bases of the junction unmatched. The CDR3 sequence is 18 residues long. The CDR3 DNA sequence: TGTGCCAGCAGCCTGGGACTAGCGGGGGACCCCTCCACAGATACGCAGTATTTT. It yields the protein CASSLGLAGDPSTDTQYF.

This clonotype turned up a few times. V gene TRBV12-3 or TRBV12-4 combines with J gene TRBJ2-2, with D perhaps TRBD1 (7 bases). This CDR3 spans 15 amino acids. V lost 3 bases, J lost 5 bases, and 13 bases lay in between. This CDR3 reads CASSFWAGGTGELFF. The DNA for the CDR3 is TGTGCCAGCAGTTTTTGGGCAGGGGGGACCGGGGAGCTGTTTTTT.

This chain joins TRBV5-4 and TRBJ2-2; 8 bases line up with TRBD1. This CDR3 has 14 amino acids. V shed 4 bases and J 6 bases; nucleotides not matched to a gene: 5. Germline values: CDR1 SGHNT, CDR2 YYREEE (reference sequence). The CDR3 region has the DNA TGTGCCAGCAGCGGAGCAGGGGGCCCCGGGGAGCTGTTTTTT. Translation gives CASSGAGGPGELFF.

The chain combines TRBV7-2 with TRBJ2-1; 10 positions agree with TRBD2. With V trimmed by 5 bases and J by 7 bases, 8 bases remained unmatched. The germline V gene encodes CDR1 SGHTA and CDR2 FQGNSA. CDR3 length equals 15 residues. The CDR3 DNA follows: TGTGCCAGCAGCGCCCTAGCGGGGGCACTAAATGAGCAGTTCTTC. Residues: CASSALAGALNEQFF. Looking up the rest from reference TRBV7-2 and TRBJ2-1 gives the full variable domain: GAGVSQSPSNKVTEKGKDVELRCDPISGHTALYWYRQSLGQGLEFLIYFQGNSAPDKSGLPSDRFSAERTGGSVSTLTIQRTQQEDSAVYLCASSALAGALNEQFFGPGTRLTVL.

This clonotype was picked up a small number of times. This chain uses TRBV20-1 with TRBJ2-5; perhaps TRBD2 as D (5 bases). Germline assignment: CDR1 DFQATT and CDR2 SNEGSKA (reference sequence). The CDR3 sequence is 12 residues long. V lost 4 bases, J lost 2 bases, and 8 bases lay in between. Written as DNA, the CDR3 is TGCAGTGCTACCGGGATTCAAGAGACCCAGTACTTC. Its protein product is CSATGIQETQYF.

The sample holds a few counts of this clonotype. The rearrangement uses TRBV7-6 and TRBJ1-6; no firm D call. Germline loops: CDR1 SGHVS, CDR2 FNYEAQ. The CDR3 is made up of 13 amino acids. V was pared by 5 bases and J by 6 bases, with 8 bases between. CDR3 region: CASSLYSNSPLHF. The CDR3 DNA sequence: TGTGCCAGCAGCCTATACAGTAATTCACCCCTCCACTTT.

The J gene is TRBJ1-1, the V gene TRBV4-2; 10 bases line up with TRBD1. V lost 3 bases, J lost 1 base, and 5 bases stayed unmatched. CDR3 length: 16 residues. Per the germline V gene, CDR1 is LGHNA and CDR2 is YNFKEQ. The CDR3 loop reads CASSHVGQGRNTEAFF. CDR3 coding DNA: TGTGCCAGCAGCCATGTGGGACAGGGGCGGAACACTGAAGCTTTCTTT.

Only a few counts were recorded for this clonotype. The chain is built from TRBV15 and TRBJ2-7; TRBD1 might be the D (5 bases). Trimming took off 1 base at V and 1 base at J, with 5 bases between the two ends. CDR1 and CDR2 from the germline V gene are LNHNV and YYDKDF (reference sequence). This CDR3 region has 13 residues. The CDR3 protein is CATSRGTSYEQYV. CDR3 nucleotide sequence: TGTGCCACCAGCAGAGGGACATCCTACGAGCAGTACGTC.

The chain employs TRBV7-2 and TRBJ2-3; weak D call: TRBD2 (6 bases). This CDR3 has 15 amino acids. Trimming removed 8 bases from V and 0 bases from J, with 15 bases in between. The V gene's germline CDR1 is SGHTA and CDR2 FQGNSA. The CDR3 DNA reads TGTGCCAGCCTCGCGCGGGACTCTAGCACAGATACGCAGTATTTT. This encodes CASLARDSSTDTQYF.

This clonotype was counted only a few times. The rearrangement joins TRBV2 to TRBJ2-7; D is undetermined. The germline gives CDR1 SNHLY, CDR2 FYNNEI. V lost 8 bases to trimming and J lost 4 bases, with 12 bases between them. The CDR3 has 12 residues. As DNA, the CDR3 is TGTGCCAGCTCAGATCGAGTTTACGAGCAGTACTTC. It specifies CASSDRVYEQYF.

This clonotype was seen ten or more times. The genes are TRBV20-1 and TRBJ2-2; weak D call: TRBD1 (6 bases). With 5 bases removed from V and 4 bases from J, the gap between germline ends came to 14 bases. In germline, CDR1 is DFQATT, CDR2 SNEGSKA (reference sequence). This CDR3 has 14 residues. CDR3 sequence reads: CSAPRGGRTGELFF. DNA of the CDR3: TGCAGTGCTCCAAGAGGGGGTCGCACCGGGGAGCTGTTTTTT.

This clonotype was seen more than once but under ten times. The chain carries TRBV4-2 and TRBJ2-2; D may be TRBD2 (8 bases). V was shortened by 0 bases and J by 6 bases, with 20 bases between the two germline ends. The germline CDR1 and CDR2 sequences are LGHNA and YNFKEQ. There are 18 residues in the CDR3. CDR3 DNA: TGTGCCAGCAGCCAAGATCATCTGACAGGGCGGGGGGCCGGGGAGCTGTTTTTT. Translating gives CASSQDHLTGRGAGELFF.

The rearrangement joins TRBV7-6 to TRBJ2-2; tentative D call: TRBD1 (6 bases). CDR1 SGHVS and CDR2 FNYEAQ come from the germline V gene. V gave up 4 bases and J gave up 4 bases, with 37 bases separating them. The CDR3 spans 23 residues. As DNA, the CDR3 is TGTGCCAGCAGCTCTCCAGGGGCGAGGCACCGGGGAGCTGTTTTTCCCCCCACCGGGGAGCTGTTTTTT. As protein: CASSSPGARHRGAVFPPTGELFF.

The sample holds a few counts of this clonotype. V usage is TRBV12-3 or TRBV12-4 and J usage is TRBJ2-2; possible D gene TRBD2, 6 bases. The CDR3 covers 12 residues. Trimming stripped 7 bases from V and 5 bases from J, with 8 bases between. The CDR3 sequence is CASIRGTGELFF. For the CDR3, the DNA is TGTGCCAGCATACGGGGGACCGGGGAGCTGTTTTTT.

In its sample, this clonotype was seen a few times. The chain joins TRBV5-1 to TRBJ1-2, with 7 bases aligning to TRBD1. Germline V gene data show CDR1 as SGHRS and CDR2 as YFSETQ. V gave up 0 bases and J gave up 2 bases; unmatched junction bases: 4. This CDR3 has 15 residues. The CDR3 spells CASSLGPQGNYGYTF. The CDR3 coding sequence is TGCGCCAGCAGCTTGGGTCCACAGGGGAACTATGGCTACACCTTC. The whole variable domain, remainder taken from reference TRBV5-1 and TRBJ1-2, is KAGVTQTPRYLIKTRGQQVTLSCSPISGHRSVSWYQQTPGQGLQFLFEYFSETQRNKGNFPGRFSGRQFSNSRSEMNVSTLELGDSALYLCASSLGPQGNYGYTFGSGTRLTVV.

The chain uses TRBV21-1 and TRBJ2-7. TRBV21-1 is a known pseudogene. This CDR3 has 13 amino acids. CDR3 amino acids: CASSKEGWDEQYV. The CDR3, as DNA: TGTGCCAGCAGCAAAGAGGGTTGGGACGAGCAGTACGTC.